The clone carrying this T cell receptor beta chain was seen once. Germline V gene sequence: CDR1 LNHDA, CDR2 SQIVND (reference sequence). The length of the CDR3 is 13 residues. The germline V and J ends were trimmed by 3 bases and 4 bases, with 9 bases remaining between them. The sample is drawn from a study of siplizumab effects on memory and regulatory T cells. Generated by immunoSEQ multiplex PCR, the TCRdb table keeps only in-frame clones and is missing some. This sample yields about 110,000 clones, of which around 90% are seen a single time; 1% to 1.5% belongs to the top ten. The clonotype comes from a human donor in good health. Sequencing input: CD4+ T cells sorted from blood. The genes are TRBV19 and TRBJ2-5; D gene ambiguous. CDR3 nucleotide sequence: TGTGCCAGTAGTATCCTGGCTGCAGAGACCCAGTACTTC. Its translation is CASSILAAETQYF.